One and the same sample provided the 5 T cell receptor beta chains below, sequenced in a study of blood T cell repertoires in COVID-19. The method was immunoSEQ multiplex PCR; TCRdb's version includes in-frame clones alone and lacks a portion of them. The sample yields approximately 330,000 clones, roughly 89% seen once. The sample comprised PBMCs or T cells enriched from blood (not recorded which). The receptors stem from a young woman who had recovered from COVID-19.

As for this clone: This specimen includes other DNA sequences encoding the same CDR3. The chain joins TRBV19 to TRBJ1-2; TRBD1 matches 9 bases. V trimming: 6 bases; J trimming: 1 base; junction bases outside the gene matches: 6. Germline assignment: CDR1 LNHDA and CDR2 SQIVND (reference sequence). The CDR3 totals 15 residues. This CDR3 is CASSPGTGSNYGYTF. CDR3 bases: TGTGCCAGTAGCCCCGGGACAGGGAGTAACTATGGCTACACCTTC. Supplemented by reference TRBV19 and TRBJ1-2, the full variable domain reads DGGITQSPKYLFRKEGQNVTLSCEQNLNHDAMYWYRQDPGQGLRLIYYSQIVNDFQKGDIAEGYSVSREKKESFPLTVTSAQKNPTAFYLCASSPGTGSNYGYTFGSGTRLTVV.

The CDR3 DNA follows: TGTGCCACCAGCAGATTTTTTGGGGGGTTACAAGAAAAACTGTTTTTT. Residues: CATSRFFGGLQEKLFF. The chain couples TRBV15 to TRBJ1-4; TRBD1 might be the D (5 bases). Germline V gene sequence: CDR1 LNHNV, CDR2 YYDKDF (reference sequence). Trimming took 2 bases from V and 8 from J, leaving 18 bases between them. This CDR3 comprises 16 residues.

The gene calls are TRBV7-3 and TRBJ1-2, with TRBD1 identical over 9 bases. The CDR3 contains 15 residues. CDR1 is SGHTA, CDR2 FQGTGA, per germline. The J segment lost 4 bases and the V segment lost 3 bases, leaving 6 bases of the junction unmatched. Here the CDR3 reads CASSFSGTGTYGYTF. The CDR3 bases are TGTGCCAGCAGCTTTTCCGGGACAGGGACCTATGGCTACACCTTC.

The J gene is TRBJ2-3, the V gene TRBV7-3, with D unresolved. Germline V gene lookup returns CDR1 SGHTA and CDR2 FQGTGA. The germline V and J ends were trimmed by 5 bases and 5 bases, with 11 bases remaining between them. The CDR3 contains 13 residues. This CDR3 reads CASSLPEEDTQYF. DNA of the CDR3: TGTGCCAGCAGCCTCCCTGAGGAAGATACGCAGTATTTT.

The CDR3 region has the DNA TGTGCCAGCAGCCGGGAGGATGGCTACACCTTC. This sequence encodes CASSREDGYTF. The J gene is TRBJ1-2, the V gene TRBV9; no definite D call. The germline gives CDR1 SGDLS, CDR2 YYNGEE. This CDR3 is built from 11 residues. V lost 4 bases to trimming and J lost 6 bases, with 7 bases between them.